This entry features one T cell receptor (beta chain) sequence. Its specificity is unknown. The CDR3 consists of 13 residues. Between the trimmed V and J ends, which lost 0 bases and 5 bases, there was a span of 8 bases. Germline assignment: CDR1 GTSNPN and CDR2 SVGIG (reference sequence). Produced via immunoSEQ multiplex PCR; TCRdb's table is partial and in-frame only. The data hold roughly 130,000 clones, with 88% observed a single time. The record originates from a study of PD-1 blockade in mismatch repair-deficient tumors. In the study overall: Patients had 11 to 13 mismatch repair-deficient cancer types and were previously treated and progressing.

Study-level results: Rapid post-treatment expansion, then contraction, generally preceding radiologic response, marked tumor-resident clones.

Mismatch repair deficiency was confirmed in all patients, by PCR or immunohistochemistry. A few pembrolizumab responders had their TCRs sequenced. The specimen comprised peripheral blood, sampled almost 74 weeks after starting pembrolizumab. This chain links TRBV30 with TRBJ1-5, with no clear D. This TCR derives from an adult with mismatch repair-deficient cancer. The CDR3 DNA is TGTGCCTGGAGTGTAAGCAGCGATCAGCCCCAGCATTTT. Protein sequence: CAWSVSSDQPQHF.